This is a list of T cell receptor beta chains from one sample in a study of blood T cell repertoires in COVID-19. Sequencing was performed with immunoSEQ multiplex PCR; in TCRdb, only in-frame clones are kept and a portion is missing. Among 62,000 or so clones listed, roughly 85% were seen once. The sample taken for sequencing was peripheral blood. The receptors were gathered from a woman aged 55-75 years with acute or convalescent COVID-19. Each CDR3 is given with its conserved first and last residue. The D gene is left open where the match is weak. Only part of the rows carry a size: once, few, many, or a class if the clone is expanded.

-	TRBD1	TRBJ1-4	TRBV5-1	CASSSGQGGEKLFF
-	-	TRBJ1-2	TRBV29-1	CSVGLSRGYTF
-	-	TRBJ1-6	TRBV5-6	CASSFLLGDAGNSPLHF
few	-	TRBJ1-1	TRBV5-1	CASSLLMRQGPEAFF
-	TRBD2	TRBJ2-2	TRBV5-1	CASSFSSGNTGELFF
-	-	TRBJ1-2	TRBV24-1	CATSVDSINYGYTF
-	TRBD2	TRBJ2-3	TRBV30	CAWSRASGGTDTQYF
-	-	TRBJ2-1	TRBV6-8	CASSSQGWEQFF
once	-	TRBJ1-3	TRBV7-2	CASSFAANGNTIYF
-	TRBD1	TRBJ2-1	TRBV6-2/TRBV6-3	CASSYRTRGQGFHEQFF
-	-	TRBJ2-1	TRBV5-1	CASSLTGEGYNEQFF
few	-	TRBJ1-1	TRBV7-9	CASSYAGNTEAFF
-	-	TRBJ1-2	TRBV2	CASRWDSGPTYGYTF
-	-	TRBJ1-2	TRBV11-2	CASSVTAYGYTF
once	TRBD2	TRBJ2-7	TRBV28	CAILARGEQYF
-	-	TRBJ2-6	TRBV29-1	CSVEDHLGPGSVLTF
-	-	TRBJ1-1	TRBV27	CASSSPAGMGTEAFF
few	-	TRBJ1-2	TRBV28	CASIIPGTYGYTF
-	TRBD1	TRBJ2-7	TRBV5-8	CASRPTGADYEQYF
-	-	TRBJ1-4	TRBV3-1/TRBV3-2	CASSHAQVRSTNEKLFF
-	-	TRBJ2-7	TRBV2	CASHSTYEQYF
-	TRBD1	TRBJ2-7	TRBV19	CASSPGTGPYEQYF
-	TRBD1	TRBJ1-1	TRBV7-3	CASSEQGAVGTEAFF
-	-	TRBJ1-2	TRBV20-1	CSARQVGGYTF
-	TRBD1	TRBJ1-2	TRBV28	CASSRGQGTGYTF
-	-	TRBJ1-3	TRBV5-4	CASSLAGGPGNTIYF
-	-	TRBJ1-2	TRBV7-6	CASSSSVNYGYTF
-	-	TRBJ2-5	TRBV4-1	CASSPTSSGVQETQYF
once	-	TRBJ1-1	TRBV18	CASSPIYGNTEAFF
-	-	TRBJ1-5	TRBV7-2	CASSQSGVVNQPQHF
-	-	TRBJ2-6	TRBV3-1/TRBV3-2	CASSQDSQGLFSGANVLTF
-	TRBD1	TRBJ1-4	TRBV2	CASRGTRTGVFF
-	TRBD1	TRBJ1-2	TRBV11-2	CASSLDAGTGTYGYTF
-	-	TRBJ1-5	TRBV11-2	CASSRGGGAGQPQHF
-	TRBD1	TRBJ2-1	TRBV5-6	CASSEQDRVNEQFF
-	-	TRBJ1-1	TRBV30	CAWRRSENTEAFF
few	TRBD2	TRBJ2-7	TRBV19	CASSIAASGRAPYEQYF
once	TRBD1	TRBJ1-3	TRBV19	CASSIDRGPATGNTIYF
-	-	TRBJ2-7	TRBV21-1	CASSYLLSGTGYEQYF
-	TRBD1	TRBJ2-7	TRBV19	CASSAAGTGGSYEQYF
-	-	TRBJ1-2	TRBV11-2	CASSHLSGGRDYHYGYTF
-	-	TRBJ1-2	TRBV2	CASSGLEGSPYGYTF
once	TRBD1	TRBJ1-3	TRBV18	CASSETGVQSGNTIYF
-	TRBD2	TRBJ2-5	TRBV13	CASSLESGGYQETQYF
-	-	TRBJ1-6	TRBV4-1	CASSQGAARSSYNSPLHF
-	-	TRBJ1-1	TRBV9	CASSVVTVNTEAFF
-	TRBD2	TRBJ2-3	TRBV5-1	CASSSGLAGRITDTQYF
-	-	TRBJ2-1	TRBV2	CASSEQGMRYNEQFF
-	TRBD2	TRBJ2-5	TRBV7-6	CASSFYWGLAGGKETQYF
-	-	TRBJ1-4	TRBV3-1/TRBV3-2	CASSQGGARVGKLFF
-	TRBD1	TRBJ1-2	TRBV11-3	CASSPGTDFMTF
-	-	TRBJ1-1	TRBV5-6	CASSSAGLGMNTEAFF
-	TRBD2	TRBJ2-5	TRBV5-1	CASGSSGSSKETQYF
-	TRBD1	TRBJ1-1	TRBV28	CASSSWTGRTEAFF
-	TRBD2	TRBJ2-3	TRBV6-1	CASSEGAGVTDTQYF
-	TRBD1	TRBJ1-2	TRBV6-5	CAATPGGKANYGYTF
-	TRBD1	TRBJ1-3	TRBV29-1	CSAKTGGRNTIYF
once	-	TRBJ1-1	TRBV10-2	CASSESRGTEAFF
-	TRBD1	TRBJ1-2	TRBV7-6	CASSRPGQSGYTF
-	TRBD1	TRBJ2-7	TRBV19	CASSAPGGRYEQYF